The TCR beta chain described here comes from a study of blood T cell repertoires in COVID-19. CDR3 length equals 11 residues. The germline gives CDR1 SQVTM, CDR2 ANQGSEA. V was clipped by 4 bases and J by 5 bases, with 8 bases between them. Assay used: immunoSEQ multiplex PCR; TCRdb lists only in-frame clones, some missing. The data show around 300,000 clones, 80% to 90% seen once. The material sequenced was peripheral blood. The TCR originated in a woman aged 70 to 79 with acute or convalescent COVID-19. The chain recombines TRBV29-1 with TRBJ1-2, with D unresolved. CDR3 region: CSVGPGYGYTF. The CDR3 bases are TGCAGCGTTGGTCCGGGGTATGGCTACACCTTC.